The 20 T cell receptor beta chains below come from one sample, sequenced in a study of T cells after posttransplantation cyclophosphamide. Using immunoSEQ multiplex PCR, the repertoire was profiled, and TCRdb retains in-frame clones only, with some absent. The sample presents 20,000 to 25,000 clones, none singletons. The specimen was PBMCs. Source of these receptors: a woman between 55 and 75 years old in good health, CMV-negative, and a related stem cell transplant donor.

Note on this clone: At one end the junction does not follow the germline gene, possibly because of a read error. The CDR3 sequence: CASSHGTSGSHKVF. For the CDR3, the DNA is TGTGCCAGCAGCCACGGGACTAGCGGGAGTCATAAGGTCTTC. The chain carries TRBV7-7 and TRBJ2-1; 14 bases line up with TRBD2. The CDR3 has 14 residues. Germline lookup yields CDR1 SSHAT and CDR2 FNYEAQ (reference sequence).

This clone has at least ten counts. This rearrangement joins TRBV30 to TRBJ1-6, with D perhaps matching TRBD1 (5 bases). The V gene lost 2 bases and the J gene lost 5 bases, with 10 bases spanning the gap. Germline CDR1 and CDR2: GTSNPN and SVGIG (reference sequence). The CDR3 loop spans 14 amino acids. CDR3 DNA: TGTGCCTGGAGTTTTGGGGCAAATAATTCACCCCTCCACTTT. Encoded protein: CAWSFGANNSPLHF.

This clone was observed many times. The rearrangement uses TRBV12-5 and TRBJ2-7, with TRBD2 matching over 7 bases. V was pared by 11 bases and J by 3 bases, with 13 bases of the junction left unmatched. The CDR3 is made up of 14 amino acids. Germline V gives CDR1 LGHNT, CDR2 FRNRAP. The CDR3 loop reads CAPWGGTPLYEQYV. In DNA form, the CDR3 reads TGTGCTCCCTGGGGAGGGACCCCCCTCTACGAGCAGTACGTC.

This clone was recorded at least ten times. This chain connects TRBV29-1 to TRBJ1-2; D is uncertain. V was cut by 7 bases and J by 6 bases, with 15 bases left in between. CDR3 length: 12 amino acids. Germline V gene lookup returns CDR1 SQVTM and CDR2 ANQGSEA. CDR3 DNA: TGCAGCGCCCTCACAGTACTTCATGGCTACACCTTC. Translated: CSALTVLHGYTF.

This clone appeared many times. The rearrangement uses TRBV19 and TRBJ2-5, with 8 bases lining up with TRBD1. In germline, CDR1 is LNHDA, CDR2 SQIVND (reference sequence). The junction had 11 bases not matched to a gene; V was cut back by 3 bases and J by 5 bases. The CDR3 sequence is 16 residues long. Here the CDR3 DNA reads TGTGCCAGTAGTATTATGAGGACAGGGATTGTGGAGACCCAGTACTTC. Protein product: CASSIMRTGIVETQYF.

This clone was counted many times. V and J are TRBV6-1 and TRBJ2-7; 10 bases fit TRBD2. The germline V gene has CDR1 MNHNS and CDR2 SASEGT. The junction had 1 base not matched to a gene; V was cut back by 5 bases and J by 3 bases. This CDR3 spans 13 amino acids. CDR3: CASSIAGGYEQYV. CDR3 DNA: TGTGCCAGCAGTATAGCGGGGGGCTACGAGCAGTACGTC.

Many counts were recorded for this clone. The chain's CDR3 is CASSIRDGYTF. The DNA for the CDR3 is TGTGCCAGTAGTATCAGGGATGGCTACACCTTC. The V and J genes are TRBV19 and TRBJ1-2; D is perhaps TRBD1 (5 bases). Trimming shortened V by 3 bases and J by 6 bases, and 5 bases separated the two germline ends. Germline CDR1 reads LNHDA; CDR2 reads SQIVND (reference sequence). The CDR3 is 11 amino acids.

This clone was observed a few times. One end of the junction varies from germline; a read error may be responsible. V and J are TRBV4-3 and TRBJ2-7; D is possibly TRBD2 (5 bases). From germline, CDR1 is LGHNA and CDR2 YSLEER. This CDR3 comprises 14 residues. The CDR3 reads CASSRTFTNYGQYF. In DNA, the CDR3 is TGCGCCAGCAGCCGGACTTTCACTAACTACGGGCAGTACTTC.

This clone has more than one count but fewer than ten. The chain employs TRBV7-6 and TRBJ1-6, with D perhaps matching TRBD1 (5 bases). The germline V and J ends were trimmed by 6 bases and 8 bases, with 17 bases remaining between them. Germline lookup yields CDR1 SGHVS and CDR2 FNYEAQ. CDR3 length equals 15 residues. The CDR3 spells CASRYRAGMDSPLHF. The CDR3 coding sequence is TGTGCCAGCAGATACCGGGCAGGGATGGATTCACCCCTCCACTTT.

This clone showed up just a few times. The CDR3 loop reads CATSRELGLASYNEQFF. The CDR3 DNA follows: TGTGCCACCAGCAGAGAATTGGGACTAGCCTCCTACAATGAGCAGTTCTTC. The chain combines TRBV15 with TRBJ2-1; 9 bases are a match to TRBD2. CDR3 length: 17 residues. J was trimmed by 0 bases and V by 0 bases; bases with no gene match: 3. Germline CDR1 and CDR2: LNHNV and YYDKDF (reference sequence).

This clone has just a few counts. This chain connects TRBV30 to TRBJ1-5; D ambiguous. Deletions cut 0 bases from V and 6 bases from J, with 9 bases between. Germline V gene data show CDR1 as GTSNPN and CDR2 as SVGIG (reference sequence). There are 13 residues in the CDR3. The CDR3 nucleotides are TGTGCCTGGAGTGTAGGCCGGGGTCAGCCCCAGCATTTT. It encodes CAWSVGRGQPQHF.

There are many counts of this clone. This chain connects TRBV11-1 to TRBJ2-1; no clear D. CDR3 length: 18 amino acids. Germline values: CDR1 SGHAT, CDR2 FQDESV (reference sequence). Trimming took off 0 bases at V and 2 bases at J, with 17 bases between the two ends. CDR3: CASSLAGRLELPYNEQFF. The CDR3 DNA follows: TGTGCCAGCAGCTTAGCAGGCCGCCTGGAGTTACCCTACAATGAGCAGTTCTTC. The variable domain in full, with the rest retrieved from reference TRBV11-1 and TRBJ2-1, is EAEVAQSPRYKITEKSQAVAFWCDPISGHATLYWYRQILGQGPELLVQFQDESVVDDSQLPKDRFSAERLKGVDSTLKIQPAELGDSAMYLCASSLAGRLELPYNEQFFGPGTRLTVL.

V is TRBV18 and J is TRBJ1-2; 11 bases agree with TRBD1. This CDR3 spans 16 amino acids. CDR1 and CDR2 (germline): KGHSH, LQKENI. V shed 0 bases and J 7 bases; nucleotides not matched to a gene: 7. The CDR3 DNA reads TGTGCCAGCTCACCACCAGGACAGGGGGCCCTCTCTGGCTACACCTTC. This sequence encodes CASSPPGQGALSGYTF.

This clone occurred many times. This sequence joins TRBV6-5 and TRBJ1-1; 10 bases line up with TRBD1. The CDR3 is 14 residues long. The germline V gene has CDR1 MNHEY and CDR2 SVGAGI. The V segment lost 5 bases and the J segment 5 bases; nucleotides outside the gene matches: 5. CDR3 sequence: CASSSRTGGTEAFF. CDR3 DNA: TGTGCCAGCAGTAGTCGGACAGGGGGGACTGAAGCTTTCTTT.

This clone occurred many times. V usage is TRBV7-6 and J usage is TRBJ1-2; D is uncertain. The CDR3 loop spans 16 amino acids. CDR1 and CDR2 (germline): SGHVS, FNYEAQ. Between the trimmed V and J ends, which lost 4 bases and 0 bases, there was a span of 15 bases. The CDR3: CASSSSPFRSNYGYTF. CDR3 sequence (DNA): TGTGCCAGCAGCTCCTCGCCGTTCCGGTCTAACTATGGCTACACCTTC. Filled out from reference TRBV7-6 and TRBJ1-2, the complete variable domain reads GAGVSQSPRYKVTKRGQDVALRCDPISGHVSLYWYRQALGQGPEFLTYFNYEAQQDKSGLPNDRFSAERPEGSISTLTIQRTEQRDSAMYRCASSSSPFRSNYGYTFGSGTRLTVV.

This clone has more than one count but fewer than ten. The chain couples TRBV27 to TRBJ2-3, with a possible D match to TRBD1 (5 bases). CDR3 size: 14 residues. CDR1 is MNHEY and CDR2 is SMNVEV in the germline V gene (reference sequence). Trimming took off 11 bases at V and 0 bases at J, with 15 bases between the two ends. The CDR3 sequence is CACQNGASTDTQYF. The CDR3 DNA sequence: TGTGCCTGCCAGAATGGGGCTAGCACAGATACGCAGTATTTT.

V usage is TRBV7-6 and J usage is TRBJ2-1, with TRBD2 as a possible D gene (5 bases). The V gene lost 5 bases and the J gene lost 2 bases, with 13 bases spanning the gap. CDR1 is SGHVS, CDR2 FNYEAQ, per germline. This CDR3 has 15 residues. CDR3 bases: TGTGCCAGCAGCATACTAGGGTATCCCTACAATGAGCAGTTCTTC. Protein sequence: CASSILGYPYNEQFF.

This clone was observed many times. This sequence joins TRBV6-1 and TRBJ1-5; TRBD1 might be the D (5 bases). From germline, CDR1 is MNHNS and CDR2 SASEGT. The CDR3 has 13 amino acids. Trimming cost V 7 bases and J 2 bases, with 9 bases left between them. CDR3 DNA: TGTGCCAGCAACCCGACAGGCAATCAGCCCCAGCATTTT. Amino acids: CASNPTGNQPQHF.

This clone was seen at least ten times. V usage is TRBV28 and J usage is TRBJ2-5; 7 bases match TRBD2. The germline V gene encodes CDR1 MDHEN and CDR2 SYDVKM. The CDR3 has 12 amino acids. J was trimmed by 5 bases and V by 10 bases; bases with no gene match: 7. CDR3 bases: TGTGCCACCCGCCGGGGAGGGGAGACCCAGTACTTC. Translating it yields CATRRGGETQYF.

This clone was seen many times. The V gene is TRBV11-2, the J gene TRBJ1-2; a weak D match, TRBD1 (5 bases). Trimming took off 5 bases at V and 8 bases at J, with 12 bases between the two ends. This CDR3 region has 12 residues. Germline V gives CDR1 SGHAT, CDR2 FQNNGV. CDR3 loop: CASSGGRGGYTF. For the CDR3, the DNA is TGTGCCAGCAGCGGGGGTCGGGGGGGCTACACCTTC. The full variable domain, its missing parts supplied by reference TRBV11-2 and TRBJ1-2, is EAGVAQSPRYKIIEKRQSVAFWCNPISGHATLYWYQQILGQGPKLLIQFQNNGVVDDSQLPKDRFSAERLKGVDSTLKIQPAKLEDSAVYLCASSGGRGGYTFGSGTRLTVV.